This T cell receptor (beta chain) was documented in a study of T-cell reconstitution after alpha-beta-depleted transplantation in children. Points from the study as a whole: The study traced high day-60 TCRbeta diversity in some patients to surviving recipient T cells and thymic progenitors. About two months after transplant, alpha-beta T cells reportedly came from several hundred expanded graft clones.

Preparing the TCRbeta library involved the use of unique molecular identifiers. Each CDR3 protein is one row after TCRdb ran MiXCR on the PCR reads. The data contain roughly 300,000 distinct CDR3 sequences, 11% of them seen just once; the ten biggest clones take up around 22%. This clonotype came up many times. What it binds is not known. This CDR3 has 15 residues. CDR1 DFQATT and CDR2 SNEGSKA come from the germline V gene (reference sequence). The J segment lost 7 bases and the V segment lost 0 bases, leaving 6 bases of the junction unmatched. This specimen consisted of peripheral blood, obtained 180 days after TCRalphabeta/CD19-depleted stem cell transplant. This TCR was recovered from a male patient aged 2 to 10 who had a stem cell transplant for chronic granulomatous disease, so the T cells may come from the graft donor. The chain employs TRBV20-1 and TRBJ2-2; 9 bases are a match to TRBD2. CDR3: CSAREGGGAGGELFF. CDR3 bases: TGCAGTGCTAGAGAAGGCGGGGGGGCCGGCGGGGAGCTGTTTTTT.